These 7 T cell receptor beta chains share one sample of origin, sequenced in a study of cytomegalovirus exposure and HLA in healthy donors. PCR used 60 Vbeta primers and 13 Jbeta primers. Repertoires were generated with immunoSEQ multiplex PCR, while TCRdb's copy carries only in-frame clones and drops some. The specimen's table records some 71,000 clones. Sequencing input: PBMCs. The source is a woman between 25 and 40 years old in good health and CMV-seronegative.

CDR3 DNA sequence: TGTGCCAGCTCACCGTCCTCTAGCGGGAGAGGAACCGGGGAGCTGTTTTTT. Translation: CASSPSSSGRGTGELFF. This rearrangement joins TRBV18 to TRBJ2-2; TRBD2 matches at 10 bases. The germline V gene encodes CDR1 KGHSH and CDR2 LQKENI. The CDR3 sequence is 17 residues long. V was pared by 3 bases and J by 5 bases, with 9 bases of the junction left unmatched.

CDR3 amino acids: CASSLFGQNTEAFF. The CDR3 nucleotides read TGTGCCAGCAGCTTGTTCGGACAAAACACTGAAGCTTTCTTT. The gene calls are TRBV5-6 and TRBJ1-1; TRBD1 might be the D (5 bases). The V gene's germline CDR1 is SGHDT and CDR2 YYEEEE. The germline V and J ends were trimmed by 1 base and 2 bases, with 9 bases remaining between them. The CDR3 spans 14 residues.

In DNA form, the CDR3 reads TGTGCCATCAGACCGACAGGGGGCAAGTACGAGCAGTACTTC. It specifies CAIRPTGGKYEQYF. The J gene is TRBJ2-7, the V gene TRBV10-3; 10 positions agree with TRBD1. V shed 6 bases, J shed 4 bases, and the junction held 6 bases outside the gene matches. The CDR3 covers 14 residues. CDR1 and CDR2 (germline): ENHRY, SYGVKD.

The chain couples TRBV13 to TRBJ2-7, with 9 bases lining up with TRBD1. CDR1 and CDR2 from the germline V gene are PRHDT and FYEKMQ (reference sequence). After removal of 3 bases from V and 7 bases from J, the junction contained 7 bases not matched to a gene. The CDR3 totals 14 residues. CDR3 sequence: CASSLDRGSGEQYF. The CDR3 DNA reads TGTGCCAGCAGCTTGGACAGGGGAAGTGGGGAGCAGTACTTC.

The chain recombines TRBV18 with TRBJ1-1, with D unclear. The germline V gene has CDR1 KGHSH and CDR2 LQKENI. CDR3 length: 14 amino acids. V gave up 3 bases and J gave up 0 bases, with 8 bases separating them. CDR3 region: CASSPAGLNTEAFF. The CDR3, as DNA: TGTGCCAGCTCACCCGCAGGCTTGAACACTGAAGCTTTCTTT.

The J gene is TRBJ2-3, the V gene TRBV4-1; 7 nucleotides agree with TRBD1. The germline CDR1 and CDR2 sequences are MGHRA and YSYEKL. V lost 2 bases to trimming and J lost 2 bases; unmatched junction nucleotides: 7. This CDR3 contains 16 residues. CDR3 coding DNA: TGCGCCAGCAGCCAATCGACAGGGTCCAACACAGATACGCAGTATTTT. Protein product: CASSQSTGSNTDTQYF.

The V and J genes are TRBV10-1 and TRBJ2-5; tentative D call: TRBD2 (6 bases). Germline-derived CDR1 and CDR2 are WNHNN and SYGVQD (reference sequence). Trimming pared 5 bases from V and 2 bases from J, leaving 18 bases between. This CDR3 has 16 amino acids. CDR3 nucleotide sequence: TGCGCCAGCAGTCCACGAGCTAGCGAGTTGCAAGAGACCCAGTACTTC. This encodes CASSPRASELQETQYF.